This entry lists 23 T cell receptor beta chains sequenced from one sample in a study of CD8+CD57+ T cells in acquired aplastic anemia. Both TCR beta VDJ combination and CDR3 sequence profiling were carried out. Genomic DNA was the template for this profiling. MiXCR was run by TCRdb on the reads, yielding one entry per CDR3 protein. The repertoire holds about 240,000 distinct CDR3 sequences, with approximately 45% as singletons. Before being chosen for sequencing, patients had shown CD8+CD57+ cell expansion by flow cytometry. The source material was sorted CD4+, CD8+, or CD8+CD57+ T cells (not recorded which) from PBMCs. The receptors stem from a human donor with aplastic anemia.

The rearrangement uses TRBV7-9 and TRBJ1-5, with 9 bases aligning to TRBD1. There are 15 residues in the CDR3. Losses at the gene ends were 5 bases for V and 6 bases for J; bases not matched to a gene: 8. Germline V gene lookup returns CDR1 SEHNR and CDR2 FQNEAQ (reference sequence). The CDR3, as DNA: TGTGCCAGCAGCGCAGAACAGGGGGCGCGTCAGCCCCAGCATTTT. As protein: CASSAEQGARQPQHF.

The rearrangement uses TRBV6-1 and TRBJ1-5; 9 nucleotides line up with TRBD1. The CDR3 runs 16 residues. CDR1 MNHNS and CDR2 SASEGT come from the germline V gene. J lost 3 bases, V lost 10 bases, and 13 bases had no gene match. The CDR3 reads CATLLPTGGTNQPQHF. DNA for the CDR3: TGTGCCACCCTGCTTCCGACAGGGGGGACCAATCAGCCCCAGCATTTT.

The chain combines TRBV7-9 with TRBJ1-1; maybe TRBD1 (5 bases). Trimming left V 1 base short and J 6 bases short, with 12 bases between. Germline CDR1 is SEHNR and CDR2 is FQNEAQ (reference sequence). CDR3 size: 14 residues. Written as DNA, the CDR3 is TGTGCCAGCAGCTTAGTAGGGGTTAGAGCTGAAGCTTTCTTT. Protein product: CASSLVGVRAEAFF.

The chain couples TRBV15 to TRBJ2-7; D is unclear. Germline lookup yields CDR1 LNHNV and CDR2 YYDKDF (reference sequence). Trimming took off 1 base at V and 2 bases at J, with 12 bases between the two ends. The CDR3 totals 15 residues. The CDR3 DNA sequence: TGTGCCACCAGCAGAGTCGGACCTAATACCTACGAGCAGTACTTC. Its translation: CATSRVGPNTYEQYF. The full variable domain, with the rest looked up from reference TRBV15 and TRBJ2-7, is DAMVIQNPRYQVTQFGKPVTLSCSQTLNHNVMYWYQQKSSQAPKLLFHYYDKDFNNEADTPDNFQSRRPNTSFCFLDIRSPGLGDTAMYLCATSRVGPNTYEQYFGPGTRLTVT.

The V call is TRBV7-9, the J call TRBJ2-7; D ambiguous. Germline values: CDR1 SEHNR, CDR2 FQNEAQ (reference sequence). V lost 1 base to trimming and J lost 6 bases, with 4 bases between them. This CDR3 is built from 11 residues. CDR3 residues: CASSLESEQYF. The DNA of the CDR3 is TGTGCCAGCAGCTTAGAAAGCGAGCAGTACTTC. Combining the CDR3 with reference TRBV7-9 and TRBJ2-7 gives the whole variable domain DTGVSQNPRHKITKRGQNVTFRCDPISEHNRLYWYRQTLGQGPEFLTYFQNEAQLEKSRLLSDRFSAERPKGSFSTLEIQRTEQGDSAMYLCASSLESEQYFGPGTRLTVT.

This clonotype was seen only a few times. The chain employs TRBV29-1 and TRBJ1-5; 8 positions match TRBD1. CDR1 is SQVTM, CDR2 ANQGSEA, per germline. The J segment lost 4 bases and the V segment lost 5 bases, leaving 10 bases of the junction unmatched. The CDR3 has 15 residues. CDR3 nucleotide sequence: TGCAGCGTTAAGACAGGGACAGGCACTAATCAGCCCCAGCATTTT. This sequence encodes CSVKTGTGTNQPQHF.

This clonotype was seen ten or more times. This chain links TRBV20-1 with TRBJ1-2; 12 nucleotides agree with TRBD1. Trimming at V came to 3 bases and at J to 4 bases, leaving 6 bases not matched to a gene. CDR3 length: 15 residues. Per the germline V gene, CDR1 is DFQATT and CDR2 is SNEGSKA (reference sequence). CDR3 region: CSASLGTGGGYGYTF. The CDR3 nucleotides are TGCAGTGCTAGTCTCGGGACAGGGGGCGGCTATGGCTACACCTTC.

Ten or more counts support this clonotype. The chain has TRBV19 and TRBJ2-3; D uncertain. CDR3 size: 11 residues. Trimming cost V 6 bases and J 2 bases, with 3 bases left between them. Germline CDR1 reads LNHDA; CDR2 reads SQIVND (reference sequence). Here the CDR3 DNA reads TGTGCCAGTAGGTTCACAGATACGCAGTATTTT. This gives the protein CASRFTDTQYF.

This clonotype came up once. V is TRBV20-1 and J is TRBJ1-1, with D maybe TRBD1 (6 bases). The V end lost 7 bases, the J end lost 5 bases, and 14 bases lay between the germline ends. The CDR3 length is 12 residues. CDR1 is DFQATT and CDR2 is SNEGSKA in the germline V gene (reference sequence). In nucleotides, the CDR3 is TGCAGTGTTAGGACAGATGGGACTGAAGCTTTCTTT. Translating gives CSVRTDGTEAFF.

The table lists this clonotype with many counts. The chain couples TRBV10-1 to TRBJ2-2, with no clear D. The CDR3 extends over 17 amino acids. Germline values: CDR1 WNHNN, CDR2 SYGVQD (reference sequence). The germline V and J ends were trimmed by 6 bases and 0 bases, with 17 bases remaining between them. The CDR3 protein is CASSPLGRTTNTGELFF. The CDR3, as DNA: TGCGCCAGCAGCCCATTAGGACGTACAACGAACACCGGGGAGCTGTTTTTT.

This clonotype was counted between two and nine times. The junction departs from the called germline gene at one end, perhaps through a read error. J is TRBJ1-2 and V is TRBV5-1; TRBD1 might be the D (5 bases). CDR1 is SGHRS and CDR2 is YFSETQ in the germline V gene. This CDR3 comprises 13 residues. For the CDR3, the DNA is TGTGCCAGCAGACCAGACAGCCAGGAGGGCTACGCCTTC. Its translation: CASRPDSQEGYAF.

This clonotype was found a few times. The rearrangement links TRBV4-1 to TRBJ1-2, with TRBD1 matching 8 bases. Per germline, CDR1 MGHRA and CDR2 YSYEKL. V lost 0 bases, J lost 4 bases, and 13 bases stayed unmatched. CDR3 length: 18 amino acids. The CDR3 here is CASSQDRVDRTGTYGYTF. Here the CDR3 DNA reads TGCGCCAGCAGCCAAGATAGAGTCGACAGGACAGGGACCTATGGCTACACCTTC.

This clonotype showed up just once. It may be a read error: a sequence one base away is much more abundant. The chain carries TRBV13 and TRBJ2-2, with D perhaps TRBD1 (6 bases). V lost 6 bases, J lost 7 bases, and 15 bases lay in between. Germline V gene data show CDR1 as PRHDT and CDR2 as FYEKMQ (reference sequence). The CDR3 runs 14 residues. The CDR3 loop is CASRGRQGLGELFF. The DNA for the CDR3 is TGTGCCAGCAGGGGTCGTCAGGGGCTCGGGGAGCTGTTTTTT.

This clonotype was counted between two and nine times. The chain couples TRBV3-1 to TRBJ2-1; weak D call: TRBD2 (6 bases). The CDR3 extends over 17 amino acids. Per germline, CDR1 LGHDT and CDR2 YNNKEL (reference sequence). The germline V and J ends were trimmed by 5 bases and 12 bases, with 29 bases remaining between them. The CDR3 loop is CASSAISVGGAVGGQFF. In nucleotides, the CDR3 is TGTGCCAGCAGCGCCATTAGCGTTGGAGGGGCTGTAGGAGGGCAGTTCTTC.

A single count supports this clonotype. Here the CDR3 DNA reads TGTGCCACCGACAGGGGCGGCAATCAGCCCCAGCATTTT. Residues: CATDRGGNQPQHF. V and J are TRBV15 and TRBJ1-5, with 8 bases lining up with TRBD1. The CDR3 is 13 amino acids. Germline values: CDR1 LNHNV, CDR2 YYDKDF (reference sequence). V was pared by 8 bases and J by 2 bases, with 2 bases of the junction left unmatched. The full variable domain, completed using reference TRBV15 and TRBJ1-5, is DAMVIQNPRYQVTQFGKPVTLSCSQTLNHNVMYWYQQKSSQAPKLLFHYYDKDFNNEADTPDNFQSRRPNTSFCFLDIRSPGLGDTAMYLCATDRGGNQPQHFGDGTRLSIL.

The chain has TRBV7-9 and TRBJ1-1, with 9 bases matching TRBD1. The V segment lost 5 bases and the J segment 5 bases; nucleotides outside the gene matches: 9. Germline lookup yields CDR1 SEHNR and CDR2 FQNEAQ (reference sequence). The CDR3 has 15 residues. This chain's CDR3 is CASSPSGTGPTEAFF. In nucleotides, the CDR3 is TGTGCCAGCAGCCCTTCCGGGACAGGGCCGACTGAAGCTTTCTTT.

A few counts support this clonotype. This chain joins TRBV7-9 and TRBJ2-4; no firm D call. Trimming pared 7 bases from V and 7 bases from J, leaving 14 bases between. This CDR3 has 13 amino acids. CDR1 is SEHNR, CDR2 FQNEAQ, per germline (reference sequence). CDR3 sequence reads: CASTDPSRNIQYF. As DNA, the CDR3 is TGTGCCAGCACCGACCCCTCTAGGAACATTCAGTACTTC.

The J gene is TRBJ2-1, the V gene TRBV7-9; D is perhaps TRBD1 or TRBD2 (6 bases each). The CDR3 has 13 amino acids. V was pared by 3 bases and J by 10 bases, with 13 bases between. CDR1 is SEHNR, CDR2 FQNEAQ, per germline (reference sequence). CDR3 region: CASSFRRGGEQFF. In DNA, the CDR3 is TGTGCCAGCAGCTTTAGGCGAGGGGGGGAGCAGTTCTTC.

This clonotype has a count of ten or more. The chain couples TRBV20-1 to TRBJ1-1; no reliable D call. CDR1 and CDR2 (germline): DFQATT, SNEGSKA (reference sequence). The CDR3 runs to 14 residues. Trimming took 3 bases from V and 4 from J, leaving 15 bases between them. CDR3 in DNA: TGCAGTGCTAGTTACTCATCCAGCAGCACTGAAGCTTTCTTT. Protein: CSASYSSSSTEAFF.

The chain combines TRBV28 with TRBJ1-5, with 8 positions matching TRBD1. This CDR3 is 16 amino acids long. Germline-derived CDR1 and CDR2 are MDHEN and SYDVKM. With 3 bases clipped from V and 6 bases from J, the junction kept 10 bases outside the gene matches. CDR3 protein: CASSFPKTGVSQPQHF. CDR3 in DNA: TGTGCCAGCAGTTTTCCAAAGACAGGGGTTAGTCAGCCCCAGCATTTT. The variable domain in full, completed from reference TRBV28 and TRBJ1-5, reads DVKVTQSSRYLVKRTGEKVFLECVQDMDHENMFWYRQDPGLGLRLIYFSYDVKMKEKGDIPEGYSVSREKKERFSLILESASTNQTSMYLCASSFPKTGVSQPQHFGDGTRLSIL.

V gene TRBV15 combines with J gene TRBJ2-7; no reliable D call. This CDR3 is 16 amino acids long. The germline V gene has CDR1 LNHNV and CDR2 YYDKDF (reference sequence). The ends were cut back, 1 base at V and 3 bases at J, with 16 bases in the middle. CDR3 DNA sequence: TGTGCCACCAGCAGAGGTAAATCTATGGAACTCTACGAGCAGTACTTC. It encodes CATSRGKSMELYEQYF.

This chain links TRBV2 with TRBJ2-3, with a weak D call TRBD2 (5 bases). The CDR3 extends over 14 amino acids. V was pared by 5 bases and J by 2 bases, with 11 bases between. Germline values: CDR1 SNHLY, CDR2 FYNNEI. As DNA, the CDR3 is TGTGCCAGCAGTCACGGACTCGCCACAGATACGCAGTATTTT. Amino acid sequence: CASSHGLATDTQYF.

The chain uses TRBV2 and TRBJ1-2, with D possibly matching TRBD1 (6 bases). V was pared by 4 bases and J by 0 bases, with 9 bases between. The CDR3 is 14 residues long. Germline CDR1 is SNHLY and CDR2 is FYNNEI. The CDR3 loop is CASSVTGTNYGYTF. CDR3 nucleotides: TGTGCCAGCAGTGTAACAGGGACTAACTATGGCTACACCTTC.